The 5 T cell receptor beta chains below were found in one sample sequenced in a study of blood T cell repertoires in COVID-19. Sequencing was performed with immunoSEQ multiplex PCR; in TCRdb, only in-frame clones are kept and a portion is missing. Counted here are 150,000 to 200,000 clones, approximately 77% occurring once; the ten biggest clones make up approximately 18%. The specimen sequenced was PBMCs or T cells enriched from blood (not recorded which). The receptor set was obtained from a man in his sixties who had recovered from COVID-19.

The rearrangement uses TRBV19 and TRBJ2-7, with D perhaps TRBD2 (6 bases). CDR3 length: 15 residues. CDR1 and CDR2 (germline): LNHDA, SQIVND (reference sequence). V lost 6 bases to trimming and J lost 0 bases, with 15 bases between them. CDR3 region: CASSPGTLSSYEQYF. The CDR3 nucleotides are TGTGCCAGTAGCCCCGGGACTTTGAGCTCCTACGAGCAGTACTTC.

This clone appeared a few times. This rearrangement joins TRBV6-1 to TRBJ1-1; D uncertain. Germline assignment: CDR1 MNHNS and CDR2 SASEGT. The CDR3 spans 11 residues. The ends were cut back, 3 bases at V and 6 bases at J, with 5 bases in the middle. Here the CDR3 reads CASSDLAEAFF. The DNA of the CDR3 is TGTGCCAGCAGTGATCTAGCTGAAGCTTTCTTT.

The CDR3 reads CASSQGQDYGYTF. The CDR3 bases are TGTGCCAGCAGCCAAGGACAGGACTATGGCTACACCTTC. V usage is TRBV14 and J usage is TRBJ1-2; TRBD1 is a possible D gene (6 bases). The CDR3 totals 13 residues. The germline CDR1 and CDR2 sequences are SGHDN and FVKESK. V lost 1 base to trimming and J lost 3 bases, with 6 bases between them.

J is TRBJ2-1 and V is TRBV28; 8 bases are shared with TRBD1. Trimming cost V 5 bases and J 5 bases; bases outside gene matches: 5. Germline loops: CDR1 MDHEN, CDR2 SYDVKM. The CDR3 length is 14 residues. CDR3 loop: CASSKRQGNNEQFF. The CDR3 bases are TGTGCCAGCAGTAAAAGACAGGGGAACAATGAGCAGTTCTTC. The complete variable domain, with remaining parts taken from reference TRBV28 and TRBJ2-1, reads DVKVTQSSRYLVKRTGEKVFLECVQDMDHENMFWYRQDPGLGLRLIYFSYDVKMKEKGDIPEGYSVSREKKERFSLILESASTNQTSMYLCASSKRQGNNEQFFGPGTRLTVL.

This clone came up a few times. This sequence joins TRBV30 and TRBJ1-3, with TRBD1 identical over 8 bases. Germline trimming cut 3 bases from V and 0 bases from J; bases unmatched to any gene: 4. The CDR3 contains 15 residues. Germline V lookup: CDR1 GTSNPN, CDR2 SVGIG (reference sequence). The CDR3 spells CAWSADRGSGNTIYF. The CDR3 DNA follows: TGTGCCTGGAGCGCTGACAGGGGCTCTGGAAACACCATATATTTT.